This paragraph reports one T cell receptor (beta chain). Expressed TCRB transcripts were sequenced, since all the RNA that had been isolated was reverse transcribed. Sequenced by immunoSEQ multiplex PCR; TCRdb stores in-frame clones only, minus some. The sample carries about 140,000 clones, about 9.7% recorded once. The data were obtained in a study of beta chain features in type 1 diabetes. Trimming shortened V by 5 bases and J by 5 bases, and 21 bases separated the two germline ends. Germline CDR1 and CDR2: SGHNT and YENEEA. This CDR3 has 17 residues. Sequenced input: central memory CD4+ T cells from blood. V gene TRBV11-3 combines with J gene TRBJ2-2; D not certain. This receptor was identified in a woman between 40 and 50 years old in good health. The CDR3 loop is CASSLMIRNTLTGELFF. For the CDR3, the DNA is TGTGCCAGCAGCCTGATGATCCGGAACACACTAACCGGGGAGCTGTTTTTT.